Following are 25 T cell receptor beta chains from one sample sequenced in a study of blood T cell repertoires in COVID-19. TCRdb's copy holds only in-frame clones and misses some; the assay was immunoSEQ multiplex PCR. The sample holds about 58,000 clones, 90% seen once. Sample: peripheral blood. These receptor sequences come from a man aged 55 to 70 with active COVID-19.

The rearrangement links TRBV5-4 to TRBJ2-1, with D unclear. The CDR3 is 15 residues long. In germline, CDR1 is SGHNT, CDR2 YYREEE (reference sequence). The V and J ends lost 1 base and 0 bases respectively, with 8 bases between them. The CDR3 sequence: CASSLFSGSYNEQFF. Written as DNA, the CDR3 is TGTGCCAGCAGCTTGTTTAGTGGCTCCTACAATGAGCAGTTCTTC.

This CDR3 reads CASSPTRTATEAFF. CDR3 bases: TGTGCCAGCTCACCTACTAGGACAGCCACTGAAGCTTTCTTT. The chain joins TRBV18 to TRBJ1-1, with TRBD1 as a possible D gene (6 bases). The CDR3 spans 14 residues. The ends were cut back, 3 bases at V and 4 bases at J, with 12 bases in the middle. Germline V gene lookup returns CDR1 KGHSH and CDR2 LQKENI.

In nucleotides, the CDR3 is TGTGCCAGCAGCCCGAGCGGGACGGAGACCCAGTACTTC. Translation: CASSPSGTETQYF. The chain is built from TRBV6-5 and TRBJ2-5, with 7 bases lining up with TRBD2. V lost 6 bases to trimming and J lost 5 bases; unmatched junction nucleotides: 6. The germline V gene has CDR1 MNHEY and CDR2 SVGAGI. The CDR3 has 13 amino acids.

V usage is TRBV4-2 and J usage is TRBJ1-5; D unclear. CDR3 length equals 15 residues. V was trimmed by 1 base and J by 0 bases, leaving 7 bases between them. The germline V gene has CDR1 LGHNA and CDR2 YNFKEQ. The CDR3 region is CASSQVENSNQPQHF. CDR3 DNA: TGTGCCAGCAGCCAAGTAGAAAATAGCAATCAGCCCCAGCATTTT.

This chain uses TRBV9 with TRBJ1-2, with TRBD1 identical over 7 bases. The CDR3 is made up of 15 amino acids. Trimming at V came to 4 bases and at J to 4 bases, leaving 10 bases not matched to a gene. Germline CDR1 SGDLS, CDR2 YYNGEE. CDR3 residues: CASSITGEVRYGYTF. The CDR3 DNA follows: TGTGCCAGCAGCATAACAGGGGAGGTGCGCTATGGCTACACCTTC.

The CDR3 DNA follows: TGTGCCTGGAGTGTTAGGGTCCTAGCGGGAGTGACTTCGTCCTACGAGCAGTACTTC. It encodes CAWSVRVLAGVTSSYEQYF. This rearrangement joins TRBV30 to TRBJ2-7; the match to TRBD2 covers 10 bases. Trimming took 0 bases from V and 1 from J; bases not matched to a gene: 15. The CDR3 consists of 19 residues. Germline CDR1 and CDR2: GTSNPN and SVGIG (reference sequence). The full variable domain, its missing parts supplied by reference TRBV30 and TRBJ2-7, is SQTIHQWPATLVQPVGSPLSLECTVEGTSNPNLYWYRQAAGRGLQLLFYSVGIGQISSEVPQNLSASRPQDRQFILSSKKLLLSDSGFYLCAWSVRVLAGVTSSYEQYFGPGTRLTVT.

The rearrangement links TRBV5-4 to TRBJ2-1; D not resolved. The CDR3 covers 15 residues. In germline, CDR1 is SGHNT, CDR2 YYREEE (reference sequence). Trimming shortened V by 0 bases and J by 8 bases, and 15 bases separated the two germline ends. The CDR3 loop is CASSLESARLDEQFF. CDR3 DNA sequence: TGTGCCAGCAGCTTGGAGTCGGCTAGGCTCGATGAGCAGTTCTTC.

This clone has just one count. The chain combines TRBV10-3 with TRBJ2-2, with TRBD2 matching over 8 bases. The CDR3 extends over 13 amino acids. Germline-derived CDR1 and CDR2 are ENHRY and SYGVKD. Trimming cost V 8 bases and J 5 bases; bases outside gene matches: 4. The CDR3 DNA follows: TGTGCCATCGGTCGGGGGGGGACCGGGGAGCTGTTTTTT. Protein product: CAIGRGGTGELFF.

This clone has only one observation. The germline gene is not matched at one end of the junction; a read error may be the cause. The rearrangement uses TRBV5-6 and TRBJ2-7; tentatively, D is TRBD1 (6 bases). This CDR3 is 15 amino acids long. Germline V lookup: CDR1 SGHDT, CDR2 YYEEEE. DNA of the CDR3: TGTGCCAGCAGTTTGGGGGCCAAGAGCTCCTACGAGCAGTACTTC. Protein: CASSLGAKSSYEQYF.

This clone was seen a single time. The rearrangement uses TRBV18 and TRBJ2-5; TRBD2 matches at 10 bases. This CDR3 spans 16 amino acids. Germline loops: CDR1 KGHSH, CDR2 LQKENI. J lost 1 base, V lost 6 bases, and 8 bases had no gene match. DNA for the CDR3: TGTGCCAGCTCCCTCACTAGCGGGGACGTCCAAGAGACCCAGTACTTC. This translates into CASSLTSGDVQETQYF.

The chain employs TRBV6-5 and TRBJ2-2; maybe TRBD1 (5 bases). Trimming pared 4 bases from V and 0 bases from J, leaving 12 bases between. In germline, CDR1 is MNHEY, CDR2 SVGAGI. There are 16 residues in the CDR3. The CDR3 region is CASSLLGHPNTGELFF. CDR3 coding DNA: TGTGCCAGCAGTTTACTTGGACACCCGAACACCGGGGAGCTGTTTTTT.

The chain is built from TRBV5-4 and TRBJ2-1; the D gene is possibly TRBD2 (6 bases). The V end was cut by 4 bases, the J end by 0 bases, with 11 bases between. From germline, CDR1 is SGHNT and CDR2 YYREEE (reference sequence). CDR3 length: 15 residues. CDR3 loop: CASSPGSGSYNEQFF. The CDR3 DNA sequence: TGTGCCAGCAGCCCCGGGAGTGGCTCCTACAATGAGCAGTTCTTC. The whole variable domain, filled in from reference TRBV5-4 and TRBJ2-1, reads ETGVTQSPTHLIKTRGQQVTLRCSSQSGHNTVSWYQQALGQGPQFIFQYYREEENGRGNFPPRFSGLQFPNYSSELNVNALELDDSALYLCASSPGSGSYNEQFFGPGTRLTVL.

The sample holds a few counts of this clone. The rearrangement uses TRBV12-3 or TRBV12-4 and TRBJ2-7, with 8 positions matching TRBD1. The CDR3 is 13 amino acids. Trimming took 3 bases from V and 12 from J; bases not matched to a gene: 10. The CDR3 sequence: CASSFSGTGPLYF. DNA of the CDR3: TGTGCCAGCAGTTTCTCCGGGACAGGCCCTTTGTACTTC.

The V and J genes are TRBV4-2 and TRBJ1-6, with 9 bases lining up with TRBD1. CDR1 and CDR2 (germline): LGHNA, YNFKEQ. After removal of 0 bases from V and 4 bases from J, the junction contained 1 base not matched to a gene. This CDR3 is built from 16 residues. The CDR3: CASSQDGQGYNSPLHF. The CDR3 DNA reads as TGTGCCAGCAGCCAAGATGGACAGGGGTATAATTCACCCCTCCACTTT.

This chain links TRBV6-2 or TRBV6-3 with TRBJ2-7; 12 bases are shared with TRBD1. In germline, CDR1 is MNHEY, CDR2 SVGEGT. The CDR3 contains 16 residues. The J segment lost 9 bases and the V segment lost 6 bases, leaving 15 bases of the junction unmatched. CDR3 bases: TGTGCCAGCAGCGCAGGCGGGACAGGGGGCGCGTTATGGCAGTACTTC. Its translation: CASSAGGTGGALWQYF.

This chain uses TRBV18 with TRBJ2-2; 8 bases align to TRBD2. In germline, CDR1 is KGHSH, CDR2 LQKENI. The CDR3 sequence is 15 residues long. Trimming cost V 2 bases and J 10 bases; bases outside gene matches: 9. CDR3 in DNA: TGTGCCAGCTCACCATCGGGAGGGCGTCTGTCGGAGCTGTTTTTT. Translating gives CASSPSGGRLSELFF.

The CDR3 coding sequence is TGTGCCAGCAGTTCGGGACAGGGGGCTTACTACGAGCAGTACTTC. Translated: CASSSGQGAYYEQYF. V and J are TRBV6-5 and TRBJ2-7; 12 bases agree with TRBD1. V dropped 4 bases and J dropped 3; count of bases not matched to a gene: 4. This CDR3 comprises 15 residues. The V gene's germline CDR1 is MNHEY and CDR2 SVGAGI.

This chain connects TRBV30 to TRBJ2-5; tentative D call: TRBD2 (5 bases). CDR3 length: 13 residues. V was cut by 3 bases and J by 2 bases, with 10 bases left in between. Germline V CDR1 and CDR2: GTSNPN, SVGIG (reference sequence). CDR3 residues: CAWRISGQETQYF. The CDR3 DNA reads as TGTGCCTGGAGGATCTCGGGGCAAGAGACCCAGTACTTC.

The genes are TRBV6-6 and TRBJ2-3, with a weak D call TRBD1 (6 bases). Trimming left V 6 bases short and J 1 base short, with 14 bases between. In germline, CDR1 is MNHNY, CDR2 SVGAGI (reference sequence). The CDR3 is 15 residues long. CDR3 sequence (DNA): TGTGCCAGCAGGAGCAGGGGAATCGGCACAGATACGCAGTATTTT. Translated: CASRSRGIGTDTQYF.

The chain employs TRBV28 and TRBJ1-1; the match to TRBD1 covers 10 bases. Germline CDR1 reads MDHEN; CDR2 reads SYDVKM. The CDR3 length is 17 residues. V shed 0 bases, J shed 4 bases, and the junction held 8 bases outside the gene matches. The CDR3 DNA is TGTGCCAGCAGTTTATGGAAGGGGACAGGGGTGGGCACTGAAGCTTTCTTT. Its protein is CASSLWKGTGVGTEAFF.

The sample holds one count of this clone. The chain links TRBV13 to TRBJ2-3; the D gene is possibly TRBD2 (6 bases). Trimming removed 7 bases from V and 5 bases from J, with 19 bases in between. This CDR3 has 15 amino acids. Germline lookup yields CDR1 PRHDT and CDR2 FYEKMQ (reference sequence). The CDR3 region has the DNA TGTGCCAGCACGGGATTTACGGGAGCGGGAGATACGCAGTATTTT. Encoded protein: CASTGFTGAGDTQYF.

J is TRBJ2-1 and V is TRBV28; no reliable D call. The CDR3 has 14 residues. Germline-derived CDR1 and CDR2 are MDHEN and SYDVKM. The V end was cut by 3 bases, the J end by 0 bases, with 6 bases between. CDR3 sequence (DNA): TGTGCCAGCAGTTTCGGTGGCTCCTACAATGAGCAGTTCTTC. It yields the protein CASSFGGSYNEQFF.

The chain links TRBV7-8 to TRBJ2-7, with 7 bases lining up with TRBD1. V gave up 1 base and J gave up 2 bases; unmatched junction bases: 2. In germline, CDR1 is SGHVS, CDR2 FQNEAQ. The CDR3 has 14 amino acids. The CDR3 is CASSLGQGAYEQYF. CDR3 nucleotides: TGTGCCAGCAGCTTAGGGCAGGGGGCCTACGAGCAGTACTTC. Drawing the rest from reference TRBV7-8 and TRBJ2-7, the complete variable domain is GAGVSQSPRYKVAKRGQDVALRCDPISGHVSLFWYQQALGQGPEFLTYFQNEAQLDKSGLPSDRFFAERPEGSVSTLKIQRTQQEDSAVYLCASSLGQGAYEQYFGPGTRLTVT.

V gene TRBV5-6 combines with J gene TRBJ2-7, with 8 positions matching TRBD2. The length of the CDR3 is 16 residues. With V trimmed by 4 bases and J by 0 bases, 9 bases remained unmatched. Looked up from germline, CDR1 is SGHDT and CDR2 is YYEEEE. The CDR3 region has the DNA TGTGCCAGCAGCGTGGGGCTAGCGGGCCGCTCCTACGAGCAGTACTTC. Protein product: CASSVGLAGRSYEQYF.

The chain combines TRBV9 with TRBJ2-7; D not resolved. Germline CDR1 reads SGDLS; CDR2 reads YYNGEE. The V and J ends lost 0 bases and 0 bases respectively, with 7 bases between them. The CDR3 totals 14 residues. The CDR3 is CASSVGGSSYEQYF. DNA for the CDR3: TGTGCCAGCAGCGTAGGAGGCAGCTCCTACGAGCAGTACTTC.